This T cell receptor (beta chain) was profiled in a study of T-cell reconstitution after alpha-beta-depleted transplantation in children. Molecular barcoding with unique molecular identifiers was used for the TCRbeta library. From the PCR reads, TCRdb called clonotypes with MiXCR, one entry per CDR3 protein. The sample includes about 610,000 distinct CDR3 sequences, roughly a tenth of them seen just once. The CDR3 is 15 residues long. The V gene lost 0 bases and the J gene lost 0 bases, with 9 bases spanning the gap. Germline CDR1 and CDR2: DFQATT and SNEGSKA (reference sequence). This clonotype was seen ten or more times.

The chain combines TRBV20-1 with TRBJ2-1; D is ambiguous. Here the sequenced sample was PBMCs from the stem cell graft donor, taken from the stem cell graft. This TCR was sampled from a human donor who donated a stem cell graft to a child with acute myeloid leukemia. CDR3 DNA sequence: TGCAGTGCTAGAGAGGCGACAAGCTCCTACAATGAGCAGTTCTTC. Its translation: CSAREATSSYNEQFF.